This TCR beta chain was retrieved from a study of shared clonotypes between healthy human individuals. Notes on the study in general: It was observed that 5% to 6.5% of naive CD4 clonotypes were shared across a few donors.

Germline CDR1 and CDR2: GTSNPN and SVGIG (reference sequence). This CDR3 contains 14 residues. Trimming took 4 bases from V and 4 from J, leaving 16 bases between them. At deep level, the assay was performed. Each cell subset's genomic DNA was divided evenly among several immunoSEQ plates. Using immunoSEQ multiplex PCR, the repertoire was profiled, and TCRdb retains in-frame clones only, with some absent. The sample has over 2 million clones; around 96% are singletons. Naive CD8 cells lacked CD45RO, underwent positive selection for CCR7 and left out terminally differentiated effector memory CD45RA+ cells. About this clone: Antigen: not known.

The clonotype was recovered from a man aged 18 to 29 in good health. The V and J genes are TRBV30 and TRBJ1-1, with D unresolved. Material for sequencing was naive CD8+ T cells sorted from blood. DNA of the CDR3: TGTGCCTGGAATCAAATTCTGGGCGGCACTGAAGCTTTCTTT. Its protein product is CAWNQILGGTEAFF.